This T cell receptor beta chain is drawn from a study of molecular identifiers for immune sequencing clone quantification. TCRdb re-analysed the PCR reads in MiXCR, keeping a single row per CDR3 protein. The sample yields 60,000 to 70,000 distinct CDR3 sequences, over 15% seen once. Naive CD8 libraries were made from around 20,000 to 1,000,000 sorted cells, and they used 10%, 30% or 50% RNA. Sorting captured naive CD8 T cells as CD8+CD4-CCR7+CD45RA+. The table lists this clonotype with many counts. Antigen unknown. This CDR3 spans 15 amino acids. CDR1 and CDR2 from the germline V gene are SEHNR and FQNEAQ (reference sequence). V was trimmed by 2 bases and J by 7 bases, leaving 14 bases between them. General study findings and limits: Naive cells had under 1% of molecules in clones above 20 RNA copies, effectors over 99%.

This TCR derives from a human donor in good health. Some libraries in this study had Jurkat cell RNA spiked in. The sequencing sample was made of naive CD8+ T cells from blood, with Jurkat cell RNA spiked in. The sample's subset: FACS-sorted CD8+CD4-CCR7+CD45RA+ naive T cells. The chain couples TRBV7-9 to TRBJ2-2; possibly TRBD1 for D (6 bases). For the CDR3, the DNA is TGTGCCAGCAGCTTATGGGACCCAGGGGACGGGGAGCTGTTTTTT. Protein sequence: CASSLWDPGDGELFF. The whole variable domain, remainder taken from reference TRBV7-9 and TRBJ2-2, is DTGVSQNPRHKITKRGQNVTFRCDPISEHNRLYWYRQTLGQGPEFLTYFQNEAQLEKSRLLSDRFSAERPKGSFSTLEIQRTEQGDSAMYLCASSLWDPGDGELFFGEGSRLTVL.